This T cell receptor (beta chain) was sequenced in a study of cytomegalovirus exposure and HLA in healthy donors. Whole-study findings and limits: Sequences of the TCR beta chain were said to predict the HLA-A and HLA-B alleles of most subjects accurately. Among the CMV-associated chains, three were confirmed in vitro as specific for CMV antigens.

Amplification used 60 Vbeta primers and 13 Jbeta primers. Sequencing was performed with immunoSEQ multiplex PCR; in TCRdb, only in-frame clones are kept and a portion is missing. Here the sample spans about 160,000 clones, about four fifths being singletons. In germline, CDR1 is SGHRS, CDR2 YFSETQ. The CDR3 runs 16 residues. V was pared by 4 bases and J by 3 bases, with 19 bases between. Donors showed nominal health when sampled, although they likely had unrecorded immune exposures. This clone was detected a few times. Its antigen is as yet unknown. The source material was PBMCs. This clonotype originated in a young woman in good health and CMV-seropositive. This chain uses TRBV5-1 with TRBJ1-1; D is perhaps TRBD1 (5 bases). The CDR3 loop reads CASSPHGRAVDTEAFF. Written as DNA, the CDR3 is TGCGCCAGCAGCCCCCACGGCAGGGCGGTCGACACTGAAGCTTTCTTT. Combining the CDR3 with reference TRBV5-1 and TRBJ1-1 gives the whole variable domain KAGVTQTPRYLIKTRGQQVTLSCSPISGHRSVSWYQQTPGQGLQFLFEYFSETQRNKGNFPGRFSGRQFSNSRSEMNVSTLELGDSALYLCASSPHGRAVDTEAFFGQGTRLTVV.